This is a list of T cell receptor beta chains from one sample in a study of blood T cell repertoires in COVID-19. Sequencing was performed with immunoSEQ multiplex PCR; in TCRdb, only in-frame clones are kept and a portion is missing. The sample contains 150,000 or so clones, about 90% of which appear only once. Sample: PBMCs or T cells enriched from blood (not recorded which). The receptors were gathered from a woman in her 40s who had been exposed to COVID-19. The CDR3 runs from the conserved cysteine through the conserved F or W. D genes are given only for firm matches. A row's size may be missing; if present it is once, few, many or a size class.

cdr3_aa cdr3_nt j_call v_call d_call clone_size
CASSQDRTGLGSDTQYF TGCGCCAGCAGCCAAGATCGGACAGGGTTGGGGTCAGATACGCAGTATTTT TRBJ2-3 TRBV4-3 TRBD1 NA
CASSPSRSTDTQYF TGTGCCAGCAGCCCCAGCAGGTCCACAGATACGCAGTATTTT TRBJ2-3 TRBV3-1/TRBV3-2 NA NA
CSDVLPGQGEWPSTDTQYF TGCAGCGACGTCCTACCGGGACAGGGGGAATGGCCGTCCACAGATACGCAGTATTTT TRBJ2-3 TRBV29-1 TRBD1 many
CASSKSTLAINNEQFF TGTGCCAGCAGCAAAAGTACACTAGCGATAAACAATGAGCAGTTCTTC TRBJ2-1 TRBV3-1/TRBV3-2 TRBD2 NA
CASSLGLAGAETQYF TGTGCCAGCAGCCTCGGACTAGCGGGAGCAGAGACCCAGTACTTC TRBJ2-5 TRBV3-1/TRBV3-2 TRBD2 NA
CSVGQGNYGYTF TGCAGCGTAGGACAGGGAAACTATGGCTACACCTTC TRBJ1-2 TRBV29-1 TRBD1 NA
CASKGGEQETQYF TGTGCCAGCAAAGGGGGGGAACAAGAGACCCAGTACTTC TRBJ2-5 TRBV5-4 NA NA
CATSAGTVGTQYF TGCGCCACTTCGGCAGGGACAGTCGGGACGCAGTATTTT TRBJ2-3 TRBV10-1 TRBD1 few
CASTTRGLAGAVYTDTQYF TGTGCCAGCACCACCAGGGGGCTAGCGGGGGCCGTGTACACAGATACGCAGTATTTT TRBJ2-3 TRBV7-7 TRBD2 once
CASSSLLRTPSYEQYF TGTGCCAGTAGTAGTCTCCTCCGGACTCCCTCCTACGAGCAGTACTTC TRBJ2-7 TRBV19 NA few
CASSPYGRGVEQYF TGTGCCAGCAGTCCTTACGGACGGGGGGTCGAGCAGTACTTC TRBJ2-7 TRBV28 TRBD2 NA
CASSLGHGDTQYF TGTGCCAGCAGCTTAGGACATGGGGATACGCAGTATTTT TRBJ2-3 TRBV11-3 NA NA
CASSLASGVLTDTQYF TGTGCCAGCAGCTTGGCTAGCGGGGTACTCACAGATACGCAGTATTTT TRBJ2-3 TRBV5-4 TRBD2 NA
CACKEDLNTEAFF TGTGCCTGCAAGGAGGACCTGAACACTGAAGCTTTCTTT TRBJ1-1 TRBV2 NA few
CASSYRGLPGNQPQHF TGTGCCAGCAGCTATCGAGGGCTACCGGGCAATCAGCCCCAGCATTTT TRBJ1-5 TRBV5-6 NA NA
CASSLTSGGSTDTQYF TGCGCCAGCAGCTTGACTAGCGGGGGGTCCACAGATACGCAGTATTTT TRBJ2-3 TRBV5-1 TRBD2 NA
CASSAGQGVEAFF TGTGCCAGTAGTGCCGGACAGGGGGTTGAAGCTTTCTTT TRBJ1-1 TRBV19 TRBD1 NA
CASSPRQGANTEAFF TGTGCCAGCTCACCAAGACAGGGGGCTAACACTGAAGCTTTCTTT TRBJ1-1 TRBV18 TRBD1 once
CASVTGSFGEQFF TGTGCCAGCGTTACGGGTAGTTTCGGCGAGCAGTTCTTC TRBJ2-1 TRBV28 NA NA
CAISGTGPPDEQYF TGTGCCATCAGTGGGACAGGGCCCCCCGACGAGCAGTACTTC TRBJ2-7 TRBV10-3 TRBD1 NA
CASGGQGWMETQYF TGCGCCAGCGGAGGACAGGGTTGGATGGAGACCCAGTACTTC TRBJ2-5 TRBV5-1 TRBD1 NA
CASSKTSGGGETQYF TGTGCCAGCAGTAAAACTAGCGGGGGAGGAGAGACCCAGTACTTC TRBJ2-5 TRBV6-4 TRBD2 NA
CASSLGQGLGNQPQHF TGTGCCAGCAGCTTAGGGCAGGGTCTGGGGAATCAGCCCCAGCATTTT TRBJ1-5 TRBV11-2 NA NA
CASSLVSGEGYGYTF TGCGCCAGCAGCTTGGTATCCGGGGAGGGCTATGGCTACACCTTC TRBJ1-2 TRBV5-1 NA NA
CASSTYRGTGVKTEAFF TGTGCCAGTAGTACCTACAGGGGGACAGGGGTAAAGACTGAAGCTTTCTTT TRBJ1-1 TRBV19 TRBD1 NA
CSALGWEGKLFF TGCAGCGCCCTGGGGTGGGAGGGAAAACTGTTTTTT TRBJ1-4 TRBV29-1 NA many
CASTDSGGTEAFF TGCGCCAGCACCGACTCGGGGGGTACTGAAGCTTTCTTT TRBJ1-1 TRBV5-1 NA NA
CSVEVQEGEKLFF TGCAGCGTTGAGGTCCAGGAGGGGGAAAAACTGTTTTTT TRBJ1-4 TRBV29-1 NA NA
CASSRTSGTDTQYF TGTGCCAGCAGCAGAACTAGCGGCACAGATACGCAGTATTTT TRBJ2-3 TRBV5-4 TRBD2 NA
CASTSTGEINEKLFF TGTGCCAGCACGTCAACAGGGGAAATTAATGAAAAACTGTTTTTT TRBJ1-4 TRBV28 TRBD1 NA
CASRRRQGWNYGYTF TGTGCCAGCAGGCGTAGACAGGGTTGGAACTATGGCTACACCTTC TRBJ1-2 TRBV28 TRBD1 few
CASTSGLAGSTDTQYF TGTGCCAGCACCTCCGGACTAGCGGGGAGCACAGATACGCAGTATTTT TRBJ2-3 TRBV28 TRBD2 NA
CASKGQRNTEAFF TGTGCCAGCAAGGGACAGAGAAACACTGAAGCTTTCTTT TRBJ1-1 TRBV12-3/TRBV12-4 TRBD1 NA
CASSLVQGSADTQYF TGCGCCAGCAGCTTGGTACAGGGGAGCGCAGATACGCAGTATTTT TRBJ2-3 TRBV5-1 TRBD1 NA
CASSYAPTGLAGTDTQYF TGTGCCAGCAGTTACGCCCCGACGGGACTAGCGGGCACAGATACGCAGTATTTT TRBJ2-3 TRBV6-2/TRBV6-3 TRBD2 NA
CASSPPGSGELFF TGTGCCAGCTCACCACCCGGTTCCGGGGAGCTGTTTTTT TRBJ2-2 TRBV18 NA few
CASSLGIRRVYQPGNQPQHF TGTGCCAGCAGCTTAGGTATAAGGAGGGTATACCAGCCGGGTAATCAGCCCCAGCATTTT TRBJ1-5 TRBV7-3 NA NA
CASSNFRTVGYTF TGTGCCAGCAGTAACTTTCGGACAGTTGGCTACACCTTC TRBJ1-2 TRBV6-5 NA NA
CASIGLSQETQYF TGTGCCAGCATCGGACTGTCCCAAGAGACCCAGTACTTC TRBJ2-5 TRBV6-5 NA NA
CASNRDSMNTEAFF TGTGCCAGCAATAGGGACTCTATGAACACTGAAGCTTTCTTT TRBJ1-1 TRBV2 NA NA
CASSHATGEAFF TGTGCCAGCAGCCATGCGACAGGGGAAGCTTTCTTT TRBJ1-1 TRBV4-2 TRBD1 NA
CASSYSASGAYEQYF TGTGCCAGCAGTTACTCGGCTAGCGGGGCCTACGAGCAGTACTTC TRBJ2-7 TRBV6-5 TRBD2 NA
CASRRFGGTNEQFF TGTGCCAGCAGGCGATTTGGCGGCACAAATGAGCAGTTCTTC TRBJ2-1 TRBV28 NA NA
CASSLPPRSSGKTTPPYNEQFF TGCGCCAGCAGCTTGCCACCCCGGTCTAGCGGGAAAACTACCCCCCCCTACAATGAGCAGTTCTTC TRBJ2-1 TRBV5-1 TRBD2 NA
CASGSMGGTNTGELFF TGTGCCAGCGGATCGATGGGGGGGACGAACACCGGGGAGCTGTTTTTT TRBJ2-2 TRBV3-1/TRBV3-2 TRBD2 NA
CASSWSGAYNEQFF TGTGCCAGCAGCTGGAGCGGAGCCTACAATGAGCAGTTCTTC TRBJ2-1 TRBV7-6 NA NA
CASMAGSNYGYTF TGTGCCAGCATGGCAGGTAGTAACTATGGCTACACCTTC TRBJ1-2 TRBV27 NA NA
CASSWQGSASNTEAFF TGCGCCAGCAGCTGGCAGGGTTCAGCCTCGAACACTGAAGCTTTCTTT TRBJ1-1 TRBV5-1 NA once
CASSRSGQQSYEQYF TGTGCCAGCAGTCGTTCGGGACAGCAGTCCTACGAGCAGTACTTC TRBJ2-7 TRBV6-5 TRBD1 NA
CASSLPGQGALSSYEQYF TGTGCCAGCTCACTACCGGGACAGGGGGCTTTAAGCTCCTACGAGCAGTACTTC TRBJ2-7 TRBV18 TRBD1 NA
CASSPGDYNSPLHF TGTGCCAGCAGCCCAGGGGACTATAATTCACCCCTCCACTTT TRBJ1-6 TRBV7-9 NA NA
CASSPSGEAGGANQPQHF TGCGCCAGCTCTCCAAGTGGAGAGGCAGGGGGCGCGAATCAGCCCCAGCATTTT TRBJ1-5 TRBV4-1 TRBD1 NA
CASSPVPGQGSDTEAFF TGTGCCAGCAGCCCAGTCCCGGGACAGGGGTCGGACACTGAAGCTTTCTTT TRBJ1-1 TRBV7-2 TRBD1 NA
CASSKTGTGVEQYF TGCGCCAGCAGTAAGACCGGGACAGGGGTCGAGCAGTACTTC TRBJ2-7 TRBV4-1 TRBD1 NA
CASSIGGSSYNSPLHF TGTGCCAGTAGTATCGGCGGGAGCTCCTATAATTCACCCCTCCACTTT TRBJ1-6 TRBV19 NA NA
CASSRTGGREKLFF TGCGCCAGCAGCCGGACAGGGGGCCGTGAAAAACTGTTTTTT TRBJ1-4 TRBV5-1 TRBD1 NA
CASSPAGGEFYGYTF TGTGCCAGCAGCCCCGCGGGCGGGGAATTCTATGGCTACACCTTC TRBJ1-2 TRBV9 NA NA